This T cell receptor beta chain is drawn from a study of T cells after yellow fever vaccination. General study points: A secondary response was less intense yet reached its peak sooner, at day 5 versus 15.

The ends were cut back, 4 bases at V and 4 bases at J, with 20 bases in the middle. CDR1 is MGHRA, CDR2 YSYEKL, per germline. This CDR3 is built from 17 residues. A remark on this clonotype: Its specificity is not known.

TCRdb recomputed calls from the 5' RACE reads with MiXCR, one row per CDR3 protein. The table includes about 510,000 distinct CDR3 sequences, 20% to 25% detected once. The V call is TRBV4-1, the J call TRBJ2-1, with D tentatively TRBD1 or TRBD2 (5 bases each). The clonotype comes from a man aged 18 to 29 who received the YFV17D yellow fever vaccine. The sequencing used PBMCs, collected more than 20 days after the first yellow fever vaccination. This chain's CDR3 is CASSRLGTETLYNEQFF. DNA for the CDR3: TGCGCCAGCAGCCGGTTAGGGACGGAAACCCTTTACAATGAGCAGTTCTTC.